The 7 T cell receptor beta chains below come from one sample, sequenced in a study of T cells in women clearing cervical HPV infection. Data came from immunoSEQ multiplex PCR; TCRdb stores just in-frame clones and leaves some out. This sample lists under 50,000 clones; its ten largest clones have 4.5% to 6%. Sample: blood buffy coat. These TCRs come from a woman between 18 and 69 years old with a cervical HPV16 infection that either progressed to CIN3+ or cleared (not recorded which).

CDR3 bases read: TGCAGCGTTGAAGGCAGCACCGGGGAG. It translates to CSVEGSTGE. The entire CDR3 sequence reads CSVEGSTGELFF. The chain joins TRBV29-1 to TRBJ2-2; D remains unclear. The sequenced fragment ends 3 residues before the CDR3 boundary, so the rest is inferred from the germline J gene. The length of the CDR3 is 12 residues. Trimming shortened V by 1 base and J by 4 bases, and 4 bases separated the two germline ends. Looked up from germline, CDR1 is SQVTM and CDR2 is ANQGSEA.

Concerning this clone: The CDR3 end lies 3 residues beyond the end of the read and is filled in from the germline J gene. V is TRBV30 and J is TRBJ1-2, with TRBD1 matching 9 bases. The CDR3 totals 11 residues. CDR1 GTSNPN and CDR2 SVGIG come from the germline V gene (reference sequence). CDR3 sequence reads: CAWGDRAGYTF. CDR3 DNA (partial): TGTGCCTGGGGGGACAGGGCGGGC.

CDR3 DNA (partial): TGTGCCAGTTGCGCGGGAAGTTTGGCGACAGATACG. Protein sequence: CASCAGSLATDT. The entire CDR3 is CASCAGSLATDTQYF. The chain combines TRBV27 with TRBJ2-3, with D tentatively TRBD2 (6 bases). The read gets to within 3 residues of the CDR3 end, and the germline J gene fills in the rest. Germline CDR1 and CDR2: MNHEY and SMNVEV (reference sequence). The CDR3 length is 15 residues. Deletions cut 9 bases from V and 3 bases from J, with 19 bases between.

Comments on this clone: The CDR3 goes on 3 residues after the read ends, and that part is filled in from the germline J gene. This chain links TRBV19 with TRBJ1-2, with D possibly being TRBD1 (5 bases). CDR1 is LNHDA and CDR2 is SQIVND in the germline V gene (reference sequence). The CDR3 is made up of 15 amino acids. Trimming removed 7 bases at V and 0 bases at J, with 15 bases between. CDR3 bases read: TGTGCCAGTAACCCCTCCGGGGGAGCTAACTATGGC. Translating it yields CASNPSGGANYG. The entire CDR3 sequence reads CASNPSGGANYGYTF.

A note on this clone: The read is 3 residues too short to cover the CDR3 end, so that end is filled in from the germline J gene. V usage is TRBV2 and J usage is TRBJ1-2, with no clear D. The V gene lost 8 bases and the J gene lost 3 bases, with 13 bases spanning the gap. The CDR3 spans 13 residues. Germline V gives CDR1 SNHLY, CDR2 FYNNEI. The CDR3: CASVAGRDYGYTF. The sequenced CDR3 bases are TGTGCCAGCGTCGCGGGGAGGGACTATGGC.

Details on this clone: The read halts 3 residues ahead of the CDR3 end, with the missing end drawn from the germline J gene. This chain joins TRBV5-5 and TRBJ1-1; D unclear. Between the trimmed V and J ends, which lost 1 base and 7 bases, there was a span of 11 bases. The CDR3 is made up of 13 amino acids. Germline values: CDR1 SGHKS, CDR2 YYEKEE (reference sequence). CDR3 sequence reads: CASSLSGAVEAFF. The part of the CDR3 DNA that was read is TGTGCCAGCAGCTTGTCAGGTGCTGTTGAA.

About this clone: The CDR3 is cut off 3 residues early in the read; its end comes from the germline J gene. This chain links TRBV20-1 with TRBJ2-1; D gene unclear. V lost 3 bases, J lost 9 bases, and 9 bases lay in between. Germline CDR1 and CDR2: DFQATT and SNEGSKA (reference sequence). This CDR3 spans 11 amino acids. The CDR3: CSASPLFEQFF. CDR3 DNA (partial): TGCAGTGCTAGTCCATTGTTTGAG.